The 2 T cell receptor beta chains below were found in one sample sequenced in a study of post-analysis software for immune sequencing data. Study-wide results and caveats: Patients carried roughly 5 TRBV segments more frequently than controls did, and TRBV5-6, TRBV5-1 and TRBV20-1 were among them.

Antigen specificity for these receptors is unknown. The authors incorporated unique molecular identifiers into the TCR beta cDNA libraries. TCRdb re-called the PCR reads with MiXCR, one entry per CDR3 protein. The table has more than 450,000 distinct CDR3 sequences, about 40% seen once. Specimen: blood. These receptors originate from a girl aged 5-17 years with multiple sclerosis.

V usage is TRBV7-9 and J usage is TRBJ2-4, with D possibly being TRBD2 (5 bases). The J call is uncertain, as TRBJ2-7 better fits the DNA end. Germline CDR1 is SEHNR and CDR2 is FQNEAQ (reference sequence). CDR3 size: 13 residues. The CDR3 region has the DNA TGTGCCAGCAGCTTGAGTCTCGGGGACGAGCAGTACTTC. This codes for CASSLSLGDEQYF.

This chain links TRBV12-3 or TRBV12-4 with TRBJ1-1, with D possibly matching TRBD1 (5 bases). This CDR3 region has 14 residues. The V end was cut by 2 bases, the J end by 5 bases, with 12 bases between. CDR3 sequence (DNA): TGTGCCAGCAGTTTAAGGGCAGGGTGGACTGAAGCTTTCTTT. The encoded protein is CASSLRAGWTEAFF.